Below, 7 T cell receptor beta chains from the same sample are listed, as sequenced in a study of PD-1 and CTLA-4 blockade in melanoma. Some clones are missing from TCRdb's copy, which holds only in-frame ones; the method was immunoSEQ multiplex PCR. The table includes about 32,000 clones, roughly 90% detected once. The material was CD8+ T cells from peripheral blood, obtained from a patient given anti-PD-1 treatment. The receptors shown here come from a human donor with melanoma.

The chain links TRBV9 to TRBJ2-7, with D possibly matching TRBD1 (6 bases). V shed 3 bases and J shed 3 bases, with 19 bases lying between them. This CDR3 is 16 amino acids long. Germline CDR1 is SGDLS and CDR2 is YYNGEE. The CDR3 loop is CASSAGQIGVLYEQYF. The CDR3 DNA is TGTGCCAGCAGCGCCGGACAGATTGGGGTACTCTACGAGCAGTACTTC.

J is TRBJ1-2 and V is TRBV6-4; TRBD1 matches 7 bases. The V segment lost 0 bases and the J segment 8 bases; nucleotides outside the gene matches: 3. Germline CDR1 MRHNA, CDR2 SNTAGT. This CDR3 is 13 amino acids long. The chain's CDR3 is CASSDSEGAGYTF. As DNA, the CDR3 is TGTGCCAGCAGTGACTCCGAGGGGGCGGGCTACACCTTC.

V and J are TRBV6-2 or TRBV6-3 and TRBJ2-3; 9 bases map to TRBD1. The CDR3 is made up of 14 amino acids. CDR1 is MNHEY and CDR2 is SVGEGT in the germline V gene. The V segment lost 6 bases and the J segment 3 bases; nucleotides outside the gene matches: 4. Here the CDR3 reads CASSRDRETDTQYF. CDR3 DNA: TGTGCCAGCAGCAGGGACAGGGAGACAGATACGCAGTATTTT.

The chain links TRBV2 to TRBJ2-1; the D is unclear. The V end lost 6 bases, the J end lost 8 bases, and 5 bases lay between the germline ends. The CDR3 loop spans 10 amino acids. Per the germline V gene, CDR1 is SNHLY and CDR2 is FYNNEI. CDR3 sequence: CASSRDEQFF. As DNA, the CDR3 is TGTGCCAGCAGCAGAGATGAGCAGTTCTTC.

V and J are TRBV28 and TRBJ1-2; D ambiguous. V was trimmed by 6 bases and J by 4 bases, leaving 18 bases between them. This CDR3 contains 15 residues. CDR1 and CDR2 from the germline V gene are MDHEN and SYDVKM. Here the CDR3 DNA reads TGTGCCAGCAGCTTTTCCTTGACGGCCGCCTATGGCTACACCTTC. Protein product: CASSFSLTAAYGYTF.

The chain has TRBV5-5 and TRBJ2-3, with 11 bases aligning to TRBD2. V shed 3 bases and J 3 bases; nucleotides not matched to a gene: 6. The germline gives CDR1 SGHKS, CDR2 YYEKEE (reference sequence). The CDR3 loop spans 16 amino acids. The CDR3 DNA reads TGTGCCAGCAGCTGGGCCACTAGCGGGGGTACAGATACGCAGTATTTT. Translating it yields CASSWATSGGTDTQYF.

V gene TRBV28 combines with J gene TRBJ1-4, with 11 nucleotides matching TRBD1. The CDR3 consists of 15 residues. Per germline, CDR1 MDHEN and CDR2 SYDVKM. V was pared by 6 bases and J by 8 bases, with 8 bases of the junction left unmatched. The CDR3 DNA reads as TGTGCCAGCAGCTCTGGACGGGACAGGGGGGAAAAACTGTTTTTT. Its translation is CASSSGRDRGEKLFF.